Sequencing of this TCR beta chain was carried out in a study of technical replicates of blood from several donors. Notes on this clone: At one boundary the junction diverges from the germline segment, which might be a read error.

Sequencing was performed with immunoSEQ multiplex PCR; in TCRdb, only in-frame clones are kept and a portion is missing. Among about 74,000 clones listed, about 81% were seen once. Sequenced: PBMCs. This sequence was found in a human donor in good health. Some clones in this sample may be carry-over from other donors' samples.

The CDR3 region has the DNA TGTGCCAGCAGCTTAGCCGGGACAGGGGTCAACGTCCTGACTTTC. The encoded protein is CASSLAGTGVNVLTF. The V and J genes are TRBV7-9 and TRBJ2-6; 10 nucleotides match TRBD1. Germline V gene sequence: CDR1 SEHNR, CDR2 FQNEAQ (reference sequence). The CDR3 is 15 residues long. Full variable domain (rest looked up from reference TRBV7-9 and TRBJ2-6): DTGVSQNPRHKITKRGQNVTFRCDPISEHNRLYWYRQTLGQGPEFLTYFQNEAQLEKSRLLSDRFSAERPKGSFSTLEIQRTEQGDSAMYLCASSLAGTGVNVLTFGAGSRLTVL.